The T cell receptor (beta chain) described here comes from a study of T cell repertoires in cytomegalovirus infection. Study details: The study used recently identified HLA-C-restricted and well-studied HLA-B-restricted CMV epitopes. CMV infection and matching HLA type were both indicated by public TCR beta signatures. Study-wide findings and caveats: There were carriers of CMV plus the relevant HLA, and cumulative public TCR beta family frequency identified them.

TCRdb redid the calling of the reads with MiXCR, one entry per CDR3 protein. The table shows about 830,000 distinct CDR3 sequences, with approximately 32% occurring only once. The germline V gene has CDR1 LGHNA and CDR2 YSLEER. CDR3 size: 16 residues. With V trimmed by 0 bases and J by 4 bases, 8 bases remained unmatched. Points on this clonotype: Its antigen is not identified. A read error may be the cause here, since a much bigger clone is one base away.

The source material was cultured CD8+ T cells from PBMCs, sampled from culture after CMV antigen stimulation. This clonotype was sampled from a human donor in good health (CMV status not recorded). Some clones in this sample may be carry-over from other donors' samples. This rearrangement joins TRBV4-3 to TRBJ1-1; the match to TRBD1 covers 7 bases. CDR3 nucleotides: TGCGCCAGCAGCCAAGATATCCAGGGGGTGAGCACTGAAGCTTTCTTT. Amino acid sequence: CASSQDIQGVSTEAFF.